The table lists the clone carrying this T cell receptor (beta chain) with many counts. Its antigen is not identified. This specimen comes from a study of CD8 T cells in ankylosing spondylitis. Study-level results: Blood from ankylosing spondylitis patients appeared to carry a characteristic roughly eight-variant TCR beta motif.

Molecular-barcoded quantitative 5'-RACE produced these TCR beta libraries. From the 5' RACE reads, TCRdb called clonotypes with MiXCR, one entry per CDR3 protein. Of about 450,000 distinct CDR3 sequences listed, roughly a quarter are singletons. The V gene lost 9 bases and the J gene lost 5 bases, with 17 bases spanning the gap. CDR1 SGHRS and CDR2 YFSETQ come from the germline V gene. This CDR3 has 13 residues. The specimen was blood, either unsorted or a sorted T cell fraction (not recorded which). The chain couples TRBV5-1 to TRBJ2-5; D perhaps matches TRBD2 (5 bases). The source of this sequence is a male donor with ankylosing spondylitis. Written as DNA, the CDR3 is TGCGCCACCAAGGGAGTCCCCTCCGAGACCCAGTACTTC. Protein sequence: CATKGVPSETQYF.